The rows below give T cell receptor beta chains drawn from one sample of a study of regulatory T cells in long-lasting Graves disease. Via MiXCR, TCRdb re-called the multiplex PCR reads, giving one row per CDR3 protein. The profile covers roughly 380,000 distinct CDR3 sequences, with roughly a sixth appearing a single time and roughly 20% taken by the ten largest. The sequencing used peripheral blood mononuclear cells (PBMCs), collected at new diagnosis, from a patient treated with antithyroid drugs. These receptors were taken from a female donor with Graves disease. Each CDR3 is given with its conserved first and last residue. A D gene is named only where the DNA matches it firmly. Where a row states a size, it is once, few, many or the class of an expanded clone; other rows omit it.

j_gene | len | abundance | d_gene | v_gene | CDR3nt | CDR3aa
TRBJ2-7 | 14 | NA | TRBD2 | TRBV6-5 | TGTGCCAGCAGTTACTCGGGGGGGACCTACGAGCAGTACTTC | CASSYSGGTYEQYF
TRBJ1-1 | 13 | NA | NA | TRBV4-1 | TGCGCCAGCAGCCAACTAGATAATCCCGAAGCTTTCTTT | CASSQLDNPEAFF
TRBJ2-3 | 19 | NA | TRBD2 | TRBV7-2 | TGTGCCAGCAGCGCAACTAGCGGGAGGGCCTGGGTTGGTTCAGATACGCAGTATTTT | CASSATSGRAWVGSDTQYF
TRBJ2-3 | 16 | NA | NA | TRBV5-1 | TGCGCCAGCAGCTTGGTTGGGACTTCTAGCACAGATACGCAGTATTTT | CASSLVGTSSTDTQYF
TRBJ2-2 | 16 | many | TRBD2 | TRBV7-2 | TGTGCCAGCAGCCCGCGGGGGAGGGGCTACACCGGGGAGCTGTTTTTT | CASSPRGRGYTGELFF
TRBJ1-4 | 15 | few | NA | TRBV5-5 | TGTGCCAGCAGCCAACAGGGAATGGGGGATGAAAAACTGTTTTTT | CASSQQGMGDEKLFF
TRBJ1-2 | 16 | many | NA | TRBV15 | TGTGCCACCAGCAGAGAAGGTGTGGGCCTACACTATGGCTACACCTTC | CATSREGVGLHYGYTF
TRBJ2-7 | 11 | many | NA | TRBV28 | TGTGCCAGCAGTACGGGGATCGAGCAGTACTTC | CASSTGIEQYF
TRBJ1-2 | 16 | NA | NA | TRBV15 | TGTGCCACCAGCAGCCCTACGGGACTAGCTAACTATGGCTACACCTTC | CATSSPTGLANYGYTF
TRBJ1-5 | 20 | few | TRBD1 | TRBV6-2/TRBV6-3 | TGTGCCAGCAGTTACCTGTACTCCGGGACAGGGGTTATGGACAATCAGCCCCAGCATTTT | CASSYLYSGTGVMDNQPQHF
TRBJ2-1 | 15 | many | TRBD2 | TRBV6-2/TRBV6-3 | TGTGCCAGCAGTTACTCGCGGGGGTACCCCAATGAGCAGTTCTTC | CASSYSRGYPNEQFF
TRBJ2-3 | 14 | many | NA | TRBV5-1 | TGCGCCAGCAGCCCTGATGGGATCACAGATACGCAGTATTTT | CASSPDGITDTQYF
TRBJ1-1 | 10 | many | NA | TRBV20-1 | TGCAGTGCTAAATACACTGAAGCTTTCTTT | CSAKYTEAFF
TRBJ1-5 | 13 | NA | NA | TRBV6-1 | TGTGCCAGCAGTGGACACGAAAATCAGCCCCAGCATTTT | CASSGHENQPQHF
TRBJ1-5 | 15 | NA | TRBD1 | TRBV20-1 | TGCAGTGCTAAGCCCCTACAGGGGGGCAATCAGCCCCAGCATTTT | CSAKPLQGGNQPQHF
TRBJ2-5 | 14 | many | TRBD1 | TRBV5-1 | TGCGCCAGCAGCGAGGGACAGAACCAAGAGACCCAGTACTTC | CASSEGQNQETQYF
TRBJ1-6 | 15 | many | NA | TRBV20-1 | TGCAGTGCTAGAGAAGGGGGAAGGGATAATTCACCCCTCCACTTT | CSAREGGRDNSPLHF
TRBJ1-4 | 15 | many | NA | TRBV2 | TGTGCCAGCAGTGAAGGTTCGTCCCTTTCAGGAAAACTGTTTTTT | CASSEGSSLSGKLFF
TRBJ1-1 | 13 | many | TRBD1 | TRBV18 | TGTGCCAGCTCACCCGACAGGGTCAATGAAGCTTTCTTT | CASSPDRVNEAFF
TRBJ1-5 | 15 | NA | TRBD1 | TRBV6-5 | TGTGCCAGCAGTTCTACAGGGGCTAGCAATCAGCCCCAGCATTTT | CASSSTGASNQPQHF
TRBJ2-7 | 16 | NA | NA | TRBV6-1 | TGTGCCAGCAGTGGCGCCGACGGATTAACAATCTACGAGCAGTACTTC | CASSGADGLTIYEQYF
TRBJ2-7 | 13 | many | NA | TRBV12-3/TRBV12-4 | TGTGCCAGCAGTTGGAATAGACTCTACGAGCAGTACTTC | CASSWNRLYEQYF
TRBJ2-7 | 15 | many | TRBD1 | TRBV2 | TGTGCCAGCTTGAGACCGGGACAGTCATCCTACGAGCAGTACTTC | CASLRPGQSSYEQYF
TRBJ2-1 | 14 | many | NA | TRBV20-1 | TGCAGTGCTAGAGATCGTAAGAGGGGCAATGAGCAGTTCTTC | CSARDRKRGNEQFF
TRBJ1-2 | 13 | many | NA | TRBV27 | TGTGCCAGCAGTTCAGGGTCTAACTATGGCTACACCTTC | CASSSGSNYGYTF
TRBJ1-1 | 15 | many | NA | TRBV27 | TGTGCCAGCAGTTTATCGGCAGGTCTGAACACTGAAGCTTTCTTT | CASSLSAGLNTEAFF
TRBJ2-1 | 17 | few | TRBD1 | TRBV5-1 | TGCGCCAGCAGCTTAATGACCGGGACAGGGGGCCGGAATGAGCAGTTCTTC | CASSLMTGTGGRNEQFF
TRBJ2-3 | 16 | NA | TRBD2 | TRBV10-3 | TGTGCCATCCAAGGGGGGACTAGGGGCCCCACAGATACGCAGTATTTT | CAIQGGTRGPTDTQYF
TRBJ2-5 | 16 | few | TRBD1 | TRBV24-1 | TGTGCCACCAGTGACCGAAGACAGGGTTTCCAAGAGACCCAGTACTTC | CATSDRRQGFQETQYF
TRBJ1-1 | 16 | NA | NA | TRBV25-1 | TGTGCCAGCAGTGAATATAGGGCCGACAGGAACACTGAAGCTTTCTTT | CASSEYRADRNTEAFF
TRBJ1-1 | 13 | many | NA | TRBV9 | TGTGCCAGCAGCGAAGGGGCCCACGCTGAAGCTTTCTTT | CASSEGAHAEAFF
TRBJ1-2 | 15 | NA | NA | TRBV5-4 | TGTGCCAGCAGCCCATCAGGGGAGGGTCCTTATGGCTACACCTTC | CASSPSGEGPYGYTF
TRBJ1-1 | 14 | NA | NA | TRBV18 | TGTGCCAGCTCACCAGGGGCCTTGAACACTGAAGCTTTCTTT | CASSPGALNTEAFF